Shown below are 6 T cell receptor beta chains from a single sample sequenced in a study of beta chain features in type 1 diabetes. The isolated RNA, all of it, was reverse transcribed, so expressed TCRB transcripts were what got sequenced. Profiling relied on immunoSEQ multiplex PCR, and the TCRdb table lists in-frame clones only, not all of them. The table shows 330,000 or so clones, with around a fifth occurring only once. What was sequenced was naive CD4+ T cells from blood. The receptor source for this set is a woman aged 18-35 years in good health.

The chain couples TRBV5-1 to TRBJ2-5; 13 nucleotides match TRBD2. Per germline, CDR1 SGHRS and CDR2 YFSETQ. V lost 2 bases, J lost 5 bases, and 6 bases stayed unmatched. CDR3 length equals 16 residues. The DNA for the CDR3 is TGCGCCAGCAGCTTCGGACTAGCGGGGGTTGGGGAGACCCAGTACTTC. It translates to CASSFGLAGVGETQYF.

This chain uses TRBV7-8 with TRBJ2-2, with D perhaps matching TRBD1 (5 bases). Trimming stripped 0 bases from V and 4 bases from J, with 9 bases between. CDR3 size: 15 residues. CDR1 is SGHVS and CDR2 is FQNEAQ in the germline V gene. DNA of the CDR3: TGTGCCAGCAGCTTAGCGGGGCGCCCCACCGGGGAGCTGTTTTTT. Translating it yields CASSLAGRPTGELFF.

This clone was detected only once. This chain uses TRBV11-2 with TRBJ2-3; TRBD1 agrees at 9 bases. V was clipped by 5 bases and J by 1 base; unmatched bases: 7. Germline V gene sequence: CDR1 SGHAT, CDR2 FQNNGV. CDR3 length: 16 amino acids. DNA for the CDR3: TGTGCCAGCAGCCCTGGACAGGGGTGGGGCACAGATACGCAGTATTTT. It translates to CASSPGQGWGTDTQYF.

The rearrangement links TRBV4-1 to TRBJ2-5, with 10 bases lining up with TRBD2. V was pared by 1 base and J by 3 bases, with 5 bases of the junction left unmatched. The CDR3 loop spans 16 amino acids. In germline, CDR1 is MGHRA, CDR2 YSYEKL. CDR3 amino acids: CASSQVASGREETQYF. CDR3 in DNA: TGCGCCAGCAGCCAAGTGGCTAGCGGGAGAGAAGAGACCCAGTACTTC.

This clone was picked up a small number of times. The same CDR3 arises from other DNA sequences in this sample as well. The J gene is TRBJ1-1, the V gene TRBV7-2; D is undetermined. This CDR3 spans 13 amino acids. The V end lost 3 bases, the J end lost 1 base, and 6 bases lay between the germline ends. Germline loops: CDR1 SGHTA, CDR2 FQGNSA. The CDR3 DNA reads TGTGCCAGCAGCTTCGGGGAGAACACTGAAGCTTTCTTT. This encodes CASSFGENTEAFF.

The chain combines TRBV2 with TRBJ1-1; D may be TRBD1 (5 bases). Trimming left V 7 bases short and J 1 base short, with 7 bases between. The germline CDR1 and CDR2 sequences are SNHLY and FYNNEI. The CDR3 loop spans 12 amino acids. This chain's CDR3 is CASKGENTEAFF. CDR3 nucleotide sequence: TGTGCCAGCAAAGGGGAGAACACTGAAGCTTTCTTT.